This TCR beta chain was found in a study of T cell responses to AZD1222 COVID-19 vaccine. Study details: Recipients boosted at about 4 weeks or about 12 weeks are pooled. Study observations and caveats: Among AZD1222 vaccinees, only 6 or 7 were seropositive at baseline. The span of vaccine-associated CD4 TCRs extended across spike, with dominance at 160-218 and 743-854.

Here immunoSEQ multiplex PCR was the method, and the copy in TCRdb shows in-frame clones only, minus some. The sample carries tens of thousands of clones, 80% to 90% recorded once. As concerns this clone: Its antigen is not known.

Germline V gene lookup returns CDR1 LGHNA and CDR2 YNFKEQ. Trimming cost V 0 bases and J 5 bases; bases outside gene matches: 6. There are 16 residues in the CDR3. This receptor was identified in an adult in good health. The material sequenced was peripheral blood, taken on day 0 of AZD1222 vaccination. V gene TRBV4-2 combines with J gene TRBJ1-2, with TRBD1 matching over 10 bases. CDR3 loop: CASSQDGTGVGYGYTF. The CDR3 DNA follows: TGTGCCAGCAGCCAAGACGGGACAGGGGTCGGGTATGGCTACACCTTC.